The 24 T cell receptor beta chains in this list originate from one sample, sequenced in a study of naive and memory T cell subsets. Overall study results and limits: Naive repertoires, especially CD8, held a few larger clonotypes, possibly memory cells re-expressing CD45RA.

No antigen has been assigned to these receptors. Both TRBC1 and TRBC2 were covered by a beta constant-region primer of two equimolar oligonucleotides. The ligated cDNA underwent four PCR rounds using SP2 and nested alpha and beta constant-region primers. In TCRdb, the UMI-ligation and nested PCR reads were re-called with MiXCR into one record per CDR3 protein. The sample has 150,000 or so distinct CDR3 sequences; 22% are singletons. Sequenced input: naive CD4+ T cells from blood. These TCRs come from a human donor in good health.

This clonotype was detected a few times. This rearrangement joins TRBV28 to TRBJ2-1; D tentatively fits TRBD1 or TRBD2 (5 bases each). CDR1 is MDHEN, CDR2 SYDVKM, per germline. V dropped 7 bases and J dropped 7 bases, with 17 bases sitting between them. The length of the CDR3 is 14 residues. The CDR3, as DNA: TGTGCCAGCATCTCGGTGGGGGTGGCTAATGAGCAGTTCTTC. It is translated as CASISVGVANEQFF.

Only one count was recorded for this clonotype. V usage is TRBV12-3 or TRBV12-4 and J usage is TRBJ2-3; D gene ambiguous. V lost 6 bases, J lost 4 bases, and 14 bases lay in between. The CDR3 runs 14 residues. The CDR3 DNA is TGTGCCAGCAGCCCTAAAACTGGTTCAGATACGCAGTATTTT. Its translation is CASSPKTGSDTQYF.

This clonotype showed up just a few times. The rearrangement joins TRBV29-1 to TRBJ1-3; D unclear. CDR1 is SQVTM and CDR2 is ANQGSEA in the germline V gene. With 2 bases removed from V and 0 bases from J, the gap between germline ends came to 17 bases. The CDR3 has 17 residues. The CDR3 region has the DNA TGCAGCGTTGAAACGGGCCCGAATCTTTACTCTGGAAACACCATATATTTT. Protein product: CSVETGPNLYSGNTIYF.

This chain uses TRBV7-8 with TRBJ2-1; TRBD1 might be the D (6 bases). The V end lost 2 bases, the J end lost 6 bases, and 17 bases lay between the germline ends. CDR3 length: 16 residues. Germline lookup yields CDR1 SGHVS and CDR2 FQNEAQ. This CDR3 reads CASSLLWGRGFNEQFF. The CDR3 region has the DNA TGTGCCAGCAGCTTACTGTGGGGAAGGGGGTTCAATGAGCAGTTCTTC.

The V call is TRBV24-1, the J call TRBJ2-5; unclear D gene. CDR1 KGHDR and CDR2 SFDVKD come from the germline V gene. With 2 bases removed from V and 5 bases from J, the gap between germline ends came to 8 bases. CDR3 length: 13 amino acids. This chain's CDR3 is CATSDSAVETQYF. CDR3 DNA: TGTGCCACCAGTGATTCGGCGGTGGAGACCCAGTACTTC.

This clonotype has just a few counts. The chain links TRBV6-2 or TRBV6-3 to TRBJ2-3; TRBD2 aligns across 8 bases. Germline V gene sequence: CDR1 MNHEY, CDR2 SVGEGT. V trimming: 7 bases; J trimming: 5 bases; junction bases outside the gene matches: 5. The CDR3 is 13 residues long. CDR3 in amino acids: CASKLAEQDTQYF. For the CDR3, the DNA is TGTGCCAGCAAACTAGCGGAACAAGATACGCAGTATTTT.

DNA of the CDR3: TGCAGTGTCCGAAGAACTAGCACAGATACGCAGTATTTT. Its protein product is CSVRRTSTDTQYF. The chain carries TRBV20-1 and TRBJ2-3; D is unclear. V was shortened by 7 bases and J by 0 bases, with 11 bases between the two germline ends. The CDR3 totals 13 residues. Per germline, CDR1 DFQATT and CDR2 SNEGSKA (reference sequence).

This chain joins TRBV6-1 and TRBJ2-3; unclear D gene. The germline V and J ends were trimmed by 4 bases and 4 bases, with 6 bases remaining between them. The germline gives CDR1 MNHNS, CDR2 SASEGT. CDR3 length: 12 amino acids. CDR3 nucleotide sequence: TGTGCCAGCAGTGCTCGCCCAGATACGCAGTATTTT. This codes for CASSARPDTQYF.

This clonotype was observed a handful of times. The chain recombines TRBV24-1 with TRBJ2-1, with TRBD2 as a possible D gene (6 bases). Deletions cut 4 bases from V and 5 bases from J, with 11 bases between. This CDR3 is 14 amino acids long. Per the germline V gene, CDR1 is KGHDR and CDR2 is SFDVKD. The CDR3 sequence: CATSDYSGHNEQFF. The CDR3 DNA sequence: TGTGCCACCAGTGACTATAGCGGCCACAATGAGCAGTTCTTC.

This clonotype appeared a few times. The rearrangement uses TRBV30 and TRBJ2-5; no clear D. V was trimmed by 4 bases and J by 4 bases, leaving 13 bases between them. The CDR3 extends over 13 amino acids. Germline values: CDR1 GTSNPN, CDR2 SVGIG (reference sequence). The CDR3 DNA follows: TGTGCCTGGAATAGGGCTCGTAGAGAGACCCAGTACTTC. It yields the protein CAWNRARRETQYF.

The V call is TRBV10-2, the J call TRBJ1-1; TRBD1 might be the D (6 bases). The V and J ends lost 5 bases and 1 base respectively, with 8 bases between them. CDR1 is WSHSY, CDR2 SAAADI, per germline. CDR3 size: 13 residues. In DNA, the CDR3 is TGCGCCAGCAGTATGACAGGGAACACTGAAGCTTTCTTT. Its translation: CASSMTGNTEAFF.

CDR3 loop: CASRTSYNSPLHF. The CDR3 nucleotides are TGTGCCAGCAGGACCTCTTATAATTCACCCCTCCACTTT. The chain couples TRBV6-5 to TRBJ1-6; D uncertain. Germline V gene sequence: CDR1 MNHEY, CDR2 SVGAGI. Trimming shortened V by 6 bases and J by 4 bases, and 7 bases separated the two germline ends. The CDR3 sequence is 13 residues long.

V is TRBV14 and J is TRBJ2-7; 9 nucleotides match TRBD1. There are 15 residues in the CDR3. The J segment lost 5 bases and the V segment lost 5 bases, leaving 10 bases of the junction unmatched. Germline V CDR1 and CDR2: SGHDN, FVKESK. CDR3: CASSDTGTGIDEQYF. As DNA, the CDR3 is TGTGCCAGCAGCGATACCGGGACAGGGATCGACGAGCAGTACTTC.

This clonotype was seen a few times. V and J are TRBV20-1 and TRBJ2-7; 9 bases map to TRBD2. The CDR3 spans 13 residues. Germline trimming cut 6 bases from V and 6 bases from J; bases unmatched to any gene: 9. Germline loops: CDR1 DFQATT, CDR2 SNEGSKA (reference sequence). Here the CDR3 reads CSAQRLAEREQYF. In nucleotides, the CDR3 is TGCAGTGCACAGCGACTAGCGGAGCGCGAGCAGTACTTC.

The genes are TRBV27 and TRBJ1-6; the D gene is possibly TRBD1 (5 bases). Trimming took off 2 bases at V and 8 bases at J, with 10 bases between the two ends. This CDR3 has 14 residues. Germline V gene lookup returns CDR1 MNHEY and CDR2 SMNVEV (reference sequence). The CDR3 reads CASSLPGVYSPLHF. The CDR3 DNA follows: TGTGCCAGCAGTTTACCGGGGGTTTATTCACCCCTCCACTTT.

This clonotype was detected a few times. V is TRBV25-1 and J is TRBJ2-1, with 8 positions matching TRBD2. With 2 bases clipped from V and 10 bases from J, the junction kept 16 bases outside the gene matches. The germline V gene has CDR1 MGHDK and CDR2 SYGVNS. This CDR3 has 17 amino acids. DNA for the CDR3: TGTGCCAGCAGTGAAGCGTCGGGTGCGGGAGGTTCGGTCGAGCAGTTCTTC. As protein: CASSEASGAGGSVEQFF.

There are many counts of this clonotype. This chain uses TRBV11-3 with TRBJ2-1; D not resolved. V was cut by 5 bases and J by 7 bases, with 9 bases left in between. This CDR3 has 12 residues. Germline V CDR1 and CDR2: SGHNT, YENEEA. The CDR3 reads CASSRAGNEQFF. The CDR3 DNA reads TGTGCCAGCAGCCGCGCTGGAAATGAGCAGTTCTTC.

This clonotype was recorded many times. The CDR3 region is CASSRRTTDTQYF. CDR3 sequence (DNA): TGTGCCAGCAGCCGGCGAACGACAGATACGCAGTATTTT. The chain has TRBV6-5 and TRBJ2-3; D ambiguous. The length of the CDR3 is 13 residues. Looked up from germline, CDR1 is MNHEY and CDR2 is SVGAGI. The ends were cut back, 6 bases at V and 3 bases at J, with 10 bases in the middle.

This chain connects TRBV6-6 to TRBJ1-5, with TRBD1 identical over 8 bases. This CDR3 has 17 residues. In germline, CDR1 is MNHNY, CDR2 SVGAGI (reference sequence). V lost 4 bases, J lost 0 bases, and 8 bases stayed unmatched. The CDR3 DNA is TGTGCCAGCAGTTCAACAGGGGGTCAATATAGCAATCAGCCCCAGCATTTT. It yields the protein CASSSTGGQYSNQPQHF.

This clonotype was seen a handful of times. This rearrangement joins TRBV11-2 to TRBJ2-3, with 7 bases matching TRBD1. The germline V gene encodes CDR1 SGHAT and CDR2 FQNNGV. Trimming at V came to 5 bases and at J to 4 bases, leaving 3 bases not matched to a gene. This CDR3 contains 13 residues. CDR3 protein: CASSHRGPDTQYF. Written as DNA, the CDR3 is TGTGCCAGCAGCCACAGGGGCCCAGATACGCAGTATTTT.

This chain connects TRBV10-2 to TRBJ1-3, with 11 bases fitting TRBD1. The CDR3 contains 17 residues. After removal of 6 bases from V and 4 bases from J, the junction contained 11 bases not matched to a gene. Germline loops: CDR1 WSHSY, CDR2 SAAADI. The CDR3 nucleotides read TGCGCCAGCAGGCCAGGACAGGGGGCCGCCGAAGGAAACACCATATATTTT. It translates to CASRPGQGAAEGNTIYF.

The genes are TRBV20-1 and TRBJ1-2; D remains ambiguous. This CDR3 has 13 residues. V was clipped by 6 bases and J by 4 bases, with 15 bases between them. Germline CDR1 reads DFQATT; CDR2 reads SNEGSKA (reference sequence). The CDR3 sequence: CSAHDPLGYGYTF. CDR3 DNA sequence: TGCAGTGCCCACGACCCGTTGGGCTATGGCTACACCTTC.

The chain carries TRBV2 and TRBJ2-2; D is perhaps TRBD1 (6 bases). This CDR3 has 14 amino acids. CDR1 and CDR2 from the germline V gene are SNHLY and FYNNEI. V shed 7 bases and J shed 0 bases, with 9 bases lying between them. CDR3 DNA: TGTGCCAGCACGACAGGTTCGAACACCGGGGAGCTGTTTTTT. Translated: CASTTGSNTGELFF.

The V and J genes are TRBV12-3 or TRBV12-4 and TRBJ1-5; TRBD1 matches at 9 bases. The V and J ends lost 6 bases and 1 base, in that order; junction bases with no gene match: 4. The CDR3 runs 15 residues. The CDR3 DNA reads TGTGCCAGCAGGTCGGACAGGGGAAGCAATCAGCCCCAGCATTTT. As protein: CASRSDRGSNQPQHF.